This TCR beta chain was identified during a study of T cell responses to AZD1222 COVID-19 vaccine. The method was immunoSEQ multiplex PCR; TCRdb's version includes in-frame clones alone and lacks a portion of them. The table includes approximately 200,000 clones, roughly 94% detected once. The germline gives CDR1 SGHRS, CDR2 YFSETQ. Trimming took 0 bases from V and 3 from J, leaving 6 bases between them. The length of the CDR3 is 13 residues. The rearrangement joins TRBV5-1 to TRBJ2-5; no clear D gene. Sequenced material: peripheral blood, taken 28 days after the second dose of the MenACWY control vaccine. This clonotype originated in an adult who received the MenACWY meningococcal vaccine as a control. Here the CDR3 DNA reads TGCGCCAGCAGCTTGGACCGGGAAGAGACCCAGTACTTC. It specifies CASSLDREETQYF. The full variable domain, rest sourced from reference TRBV5-1 and TRBJ2-5, is KAGVTQTPRYLIKTRGQQVTLSCSPISGHRSVSWYQQTPGQGLQFLFEYFSETQRNKGNFPGRFSGRQFSNSRSEMNVSTLELGDSALYLCASSLDREETQYFGPGTRLLVL.